The TCR beta chain under discussion was sequenced for a study of T cells after yellow fever vaccination. The study's findings and limits: Weaker, the secondary response had a peak occurring faster, on day 5 versus 15. Once the booster was given, most primary-vaccination clones reappeared, at about 95% for CD4 and more than 85% for CD8.

Production of TCR cDNA was by 5'RACE template switching, which also added a universal primer site and UMIs. MiXCR was run by TCRdb on the 5' RACE reads, yielding one entry per CDR3 protein. The sample includes some 320,000 distinct CDR3 sequences, 4.1% of them seen just once. V lost 4 bases to trimming and J lost 3 bases, with 10 bases between them. The CDR3 is made up of 14 amino acids. From germline, CDR1 is MNHEY and CDR2 SVGAGI. In this sample, this clonotype turned up a few times. Antigen: not known. Material: PBMCs, obtained 5 days after the yellow fever booster vaccination. The TCR was taken from a young man who received the YFV17D yellow fever vaccine. The genes are TRBV6-5 and TRBJ1-5; D remains unclear. The CDR3 spells CASSSGVYNQPQHF. DNA of the CDR3: TGTGCCAGCAGTTCCGGGGTCTACAATCAGCCCCAGCATTTT.